These T cell receptor beta chains were read from a single sample in a study of blood T cells in healthy people across ages. TCRdb re-derived calls from the 5' RACE reads in MiXCR, one entry per CDR3 protein. Here the sample spans hundreds of thousands of distinct CDR3 sequences, around 21% being singletons. Sequencing used blood. The receptor set was obtained from a man between 70 and 80 years old in good health. The CDR3 runs from the conserved cysteine through the conserved F or W. Fields, in order: V gene, J gene, D gene, clone size, CDR3 DNA, CDR3 protein. The D gene is left open where the match is weak. Expanded clones are given a class, and other clones once, few, many or no size at all.

TRBV18,TRBJ2-5,.,few,TGTGCCAGCTCACCACCGGTTCCTGGCGAGACCCAGTACTTC,CASSPPVPGETQYF
TRBV4-3,TRBJ2-7,.,.,TGCGCCAGCAGCCAGAGGGTTGGCGGCCCCTACGAGCAGTACTTC,CASSQRVGGPYEQYF
TRBV5-1,TRBJ2-1,TRBD2,many,TGCGCCAGCAGCGGGGCGGGACTAGATATGGGTGAGCAGTTCTTC,CASSGAGLDMGEQFF
TRBV4-1,TRBJ2-3,TRBD1,.,TGCGCCAGCAGCCAAGATGACAGGGCCGTGGATACGCAGTATTTT,CASSQDDRAVDTQYF
TRBV20-1,TRBJ2-3,.,.,TGCAGTGCTACGAAACTAGGTACGCAGTATTTT,CSATKLGTQYF
TRBV5-1,TRBJ1-4,.,.,TGCGCCAGCAGCTCGGGCCCGGGAAGTGAAAAACTGTTTTTT,CASSSGPGSEKLFF
TRBV6-6,TRBJ2-5,.,.,TGTGCCAGCAGACGTGACAGCCAACAAGAGACCCAGTACTTC,CASRRDSQQETQYF
TRBV20-1,TRBJ2-7,.,.,TGCAGTGCTGCGGGGGCGCCCCTCTACGAGCAGTACTTC,CSAAGAPLYEQYF
TRBV5-1,TRBJ2-3,TRBD2,few,TGCGCCAGCAGCTTAGTCCTAGCGGACAACACAGATACGCAGTATTTT,CASSLVLADNTDTQYF
TRBV21-1,TRBJ1-5,.,few,TGTGCCAGCAGCAAAAGTCGTAAGGGACAGCTTGATATGACAGTTAGCAATCAGCCCCAGCATTTT,CASSKSRKGQLDMTVSNQPQHF
TRBV12-3/TRBV12-4,TRBJ1-5,.,.,TGTGCCAGCAGTGGCGCAACAGGCGGTAGCAATCAGCCCCAGCATTTT,CASSGATGGSNQPQHF
TRBV20-1,TRBJ2-5,TRBD1,few,TGCAGTGCTAGTAGCCCCGACAGGGTAGTGGGGGAGACCCAGTACTTC,CSASSPDRVVGETQYF
TRBV11-2,TRBJ2-3,.,few,TGTGCCAGCAGCTTAGGGGATGGGACTTCAGATACGCAGTATTTT,CASSLGDGTSDTQYF
TRBV15,TRBJ2-1,TRBD2,few,TGTGCCACCAGCAGAGATCCGACTAGCGGGGGACCCAATGAGCAGTTCTTC,CATSRDPTSGGPNEQFF
TRBV4-1,TRBJ2-3,TRBD2,.,TGCGCCAGCAGCCAAGATTCGCTGCGGGAGGAAAGCACAGATACGCAGTATTTT,CASSQDSLREESTDTQYF
TRBV4-1,TRBJ2-1,.,.,TGCGCCAGCAGCCAAACTAGCAGGATTCTACCTAATGAGCAGTTCTTC,CASSQTSRILPNEQFF
TRBV20-1,TRBJ2-1,TRBD2,.,TGCAGTGCTAGTGAGGGAGGGCCGGGTGAGCAGTTCTTC,CSASEGGPGEQFF
TRBV20-1,TRBJ2-1,.,.,TGCAGTGCCAGCCCTCTAGCGCACTACTACAATGAGCAGTTCTTC,CSASPLAHYYNEQFF
TRBV7-2,TRBJ2-3,TRBD2,.,TGTGCCAGCAGCTTTAATGCGGGAGCGCCAGATACGCAGTATTTT,CASSFNAGAPDTQYF
TRBV6-6,TRBJ1-2,.,few,TGTGCCAGCAATGGGCAGAACTATGGCTACACCTTC,CASNGQNYGYTF